Listed here is a single T cell receptor beta chain. Antigen: not known. The data derive from a study of shared clonotypes between healthy human individuals. Study as a whole: Three CD4 naive, three CD4 memory, two CD8 naive and one CD8 memory plate were used per donor. Study-level findings and limits: Among a handful of donors, roughly 5.4% of naive CD4 clonotypes were found in common.

TCRdb's table, derived via immunoSEQ multiplex PCR, lists solely in-frame clones and lacks some. The sample includes about 380,000 clones, around 96% seen only once; the top ten take around 0.3%. Germline V CDR1 and CDR2: SGHNT, YYREEE (reference sequence). CDR3 length equals 14 residues. V lost 4 bases to trimming and J lost 2 bases, with 9 bases between them. Material: memory CD8+ T cells sorted from blood. The subset: CD45RO+ cells pooled with CCR7-negative TemRA cells. This TCR derives from a man younger than 40 in good health. The gene calls are TRBV5-4 and TRBJ2-2; weak D call: TRBD1 (6 bases). CDR3 DNA sequence: TGTGCCAGCAGCGCCGGGACAAACACCGGGGAGCTGTTTTTT. Translation: CASSAGTNTGELFF.